This record covers a single T cell receptor (beta chain). The sample comes from a study of identical twins. TCRdb used MiXCR to reprocess the 5' RACE reads, holding one entry per CDR3 protein. The sample shows fewer than 900,000 distinct CDR3 sequences, roughly 18% of them seen only once. The CDR3 is 13 amino acids. From germline, CDR1 is ENHRY and CDR2 SYGVKD. Trimming removed 7 bases at V and 5 bases at J, with 9 bases between. The same data also went into a second study, on T cells expressing NK-cell markers.

The chain is built from TRBV10-3 and TRBJ1-6; no reliable D call. This receptor was taken from a woman between 18 and 29 years old in good health. The sample comprised PBMCs. CDR3 protein: CAITELDNSPLHF. In DNA, the CDR3 is TGTGCCATCACCGAGTTGGATAATTCACCCCTCCACTTT.